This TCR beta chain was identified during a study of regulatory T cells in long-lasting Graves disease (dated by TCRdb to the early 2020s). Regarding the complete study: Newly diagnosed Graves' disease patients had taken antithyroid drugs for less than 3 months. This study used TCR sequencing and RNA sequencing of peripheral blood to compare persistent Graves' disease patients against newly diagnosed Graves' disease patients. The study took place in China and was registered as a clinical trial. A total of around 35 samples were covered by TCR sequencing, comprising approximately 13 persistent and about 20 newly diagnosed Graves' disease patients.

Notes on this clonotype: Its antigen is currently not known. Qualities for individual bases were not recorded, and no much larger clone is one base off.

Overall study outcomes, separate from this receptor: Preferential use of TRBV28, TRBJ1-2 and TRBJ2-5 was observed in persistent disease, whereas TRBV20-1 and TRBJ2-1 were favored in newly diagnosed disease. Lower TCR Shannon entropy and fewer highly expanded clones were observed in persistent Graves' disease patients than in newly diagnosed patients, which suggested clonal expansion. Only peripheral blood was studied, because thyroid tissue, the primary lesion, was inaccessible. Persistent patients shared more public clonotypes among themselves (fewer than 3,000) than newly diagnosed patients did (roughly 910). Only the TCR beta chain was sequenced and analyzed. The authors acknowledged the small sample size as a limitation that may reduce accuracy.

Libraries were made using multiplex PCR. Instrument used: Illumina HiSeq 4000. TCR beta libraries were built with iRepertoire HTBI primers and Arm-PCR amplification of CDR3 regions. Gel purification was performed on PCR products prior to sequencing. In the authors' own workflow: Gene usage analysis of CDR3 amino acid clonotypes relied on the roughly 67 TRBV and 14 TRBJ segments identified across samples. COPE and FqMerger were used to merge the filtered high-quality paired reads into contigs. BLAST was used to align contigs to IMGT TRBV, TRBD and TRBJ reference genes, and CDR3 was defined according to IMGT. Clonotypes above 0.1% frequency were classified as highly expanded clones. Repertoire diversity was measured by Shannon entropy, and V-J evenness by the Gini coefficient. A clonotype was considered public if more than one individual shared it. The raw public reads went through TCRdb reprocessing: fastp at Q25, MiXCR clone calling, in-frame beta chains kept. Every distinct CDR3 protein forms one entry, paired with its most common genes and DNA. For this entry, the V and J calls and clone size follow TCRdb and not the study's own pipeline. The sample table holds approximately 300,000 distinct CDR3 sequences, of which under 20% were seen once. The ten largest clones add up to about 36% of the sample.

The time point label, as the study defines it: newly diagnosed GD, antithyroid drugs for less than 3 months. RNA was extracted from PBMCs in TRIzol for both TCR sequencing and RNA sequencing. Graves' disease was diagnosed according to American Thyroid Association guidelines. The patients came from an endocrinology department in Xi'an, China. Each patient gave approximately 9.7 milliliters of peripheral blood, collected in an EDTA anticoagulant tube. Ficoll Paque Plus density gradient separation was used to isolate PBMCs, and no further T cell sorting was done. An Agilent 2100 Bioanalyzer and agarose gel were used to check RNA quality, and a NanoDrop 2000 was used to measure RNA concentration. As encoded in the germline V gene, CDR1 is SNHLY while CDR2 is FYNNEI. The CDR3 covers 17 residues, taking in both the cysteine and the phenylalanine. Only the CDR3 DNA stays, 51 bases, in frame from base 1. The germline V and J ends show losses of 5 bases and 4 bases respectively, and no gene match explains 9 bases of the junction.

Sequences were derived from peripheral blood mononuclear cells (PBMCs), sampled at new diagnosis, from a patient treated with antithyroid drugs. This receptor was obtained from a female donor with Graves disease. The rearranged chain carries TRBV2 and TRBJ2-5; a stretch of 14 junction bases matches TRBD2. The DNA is TGTGCCAGCAGTCTTGGACTAGCGGGAGGATCGGCAGAGACCCAGTACTTC. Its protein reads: CASSLGLAGGSAETQYF.